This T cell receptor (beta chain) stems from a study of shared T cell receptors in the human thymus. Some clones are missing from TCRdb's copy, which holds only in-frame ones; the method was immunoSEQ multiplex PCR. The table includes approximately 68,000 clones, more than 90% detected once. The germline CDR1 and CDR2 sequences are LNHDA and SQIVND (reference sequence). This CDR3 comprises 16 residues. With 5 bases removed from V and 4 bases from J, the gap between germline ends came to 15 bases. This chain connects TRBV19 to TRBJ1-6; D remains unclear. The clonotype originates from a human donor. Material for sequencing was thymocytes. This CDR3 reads CASSSGGRNYNSPLHF. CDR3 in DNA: TGTGCCAGTAGTTCCGGCGGTCGGAATTATAATTCACCCCTCCACTTT.